A single sample is the source of the 18 T cell receptor beta chains below, sequenced in a study of cytomegalovirus exposure and HLA in healthy donors. The PCR employed 60 Vbeta primers together with 13 Jbeta primers. Repertoires were generated with immunoSEQ multiplex PCR, while TCRdb's copy carries only in-frame clones and drops some. Seen here are 150,000 to 200,000 clones, roughly 82% observed once, and the top ten hold roughly 1.4%. Sequencing was done on a sample of PBMCs. The receptors originated from a middle-aged man in good health and CMV-seronegative.

This clone occurred once. The rearrangement joins TRBV4-1 to TRBJ1-1; tentative D call: TRBD1 (6 bases). The CDR3 has 13 amino acids. Looked up from germline, CDR1 is MGHRA and CDR2 is YSYEKL. V was clipped by 3 bases and J by 5 bases, with 10 bases between them. The CDR3 sequence: CASSQGAGTEAFF. Written as DNA, the CDR3 is TGCGCCAGCAGCCAGGGGGCAGGGACTGAAGCTTTCTTT.

The rearrangement links TRBV4-3 to TRBJ2-1; 7 bases align to TRBD2. The junction had 8 bases not matched to a gene; V was cut back by 4 bases and J by 5 bases. The CDR3 is made up of 15 amino acids. The germline gives CDR1 LGHNA, CDR2 YSLEER. CDR3 nucleotide sequence: TGCGCCAGCAGCCGCGGGAGCGGTTGGGACAATGAGCAGTTCTTC. As protein: CASSRGSGWDNEQFF.

V gene TRBV11-3 combines with J gene TRBJ2-3; 10 bases match TRBD1. The CDR3 is 16 amino acids. Germline V gene lookup returns CDR1 SGHNT and CDR2 YENEEA. The trim removed 5 bases at V and 2 bases at J, leaving 7 bases unmatched. The CDR3 region has the DNA TGTGCCAGCAGCCGCCGGACAGGGGGAAACACAGATACGCAGTATTTT. This gives the protein CASSRRTGGNTDTQYF.

The V and J genes are TRBV9 and TRBJ2-1, with 15 bases matching TRBD2. V gave up 0 bases and J gave up 5 bases; unmatched junction bases: 6. The CDR3 runs 18 residues. The V gene's germline CDR1 is SGDLS and CDR2 YYNGEE. For the CDR3, the DNA is TGTGCCAGCAGCGTAGGGACTAGCGGGAGGGCCTCGGACAATGAGCAGTTCTTC. Its protein is CASSVGTSGRASDNEQFF.

This clone has just one count. This chain uses TRBV15 with TRBJ2-1; no clear D. CDR3 size: 12 residues. V was pared by 1 base and J by 15 bases, with 13 bases between. From germline, CDR1 is LNHNV and CDR2 YYDKDF (reference sequence). The CDR3 coding sequence is TGTGCCACCAGCAGAGCCCATGAACGGTTGTTCTTC. Its translation: CATSRAHERLFF.

V gene TRBV11-3 combines with J gene TRBJ1-6; TRBD1 might be the D (5 bases). V was cut by 5 bases and J by 8 bases, with 13 bases left in between. This CDR3 region has 14 residues. CDR1 is SGHNT and CDR2 is YENEEA in the germline V gene. CDR3 residues: CASSPRLGDSPLHF. In DNA, the CDR3 is TGTGCCAGCAGCCCGCGGTTAGGGGATTCACCCCTCCACTTT.

The chain recombines TRBV19 with TRBJ2-3, with TRBD1 identical over 7 bases. Unmatched junction bases numbered 2, after V lost 8 bases and J lost 0 bases. Germline assignment: CDR1 LNHDA and CDR2 SQIVND (reference sequence). The CDR3 has 13 residues. CDR3 coding DNA: TGTGCCAGTCGGGACAGAAGCACAGATACGCAGTATTTT. Protein sequence: CASRDRSTDTQYF.

Only a few counts were recorded for this clone. The chain links TRBV4-2 to TRBJ1-2, with 8 bases aligning to TRBD1. V lost 3 bases and J lost 3; bases outside the gene matches: 12. There are 17 residues in the CDR3. Germline V gene sequence: CDR1 LGHNA, CDR2 YNFKEQ. This CDR3 is CASSHYGQGPSDYGYTF. The CDR3 coding sequence is TGTGCCAGCAGCCACTACGGACAGGGTCCATCGGACTATGGCTACACCTTC.

The J gene is TRBJ1-5, the V gene TRBV30; no clear D gene. Trimming removed 1 base from V and 7 bases from J, with 14 bases in between. The CDR3 extends over 14 amino acids. Germline V gives CDR1 GTSNPN, CDR2 SVGIG (reference sequence). This CDR3 is CAWSGPREGQPQHF. The CDR3 DNA sequence: TGTGCCTGGAGTGGGCCCCGGGAAGGCCAGCCCCAGCATTTT.

J is TRBJ2-7 and V is TRBV7-9, with 9 bases matching TRBD1. The germline CDR1 and CDR2 sequences are SEHNR and FQNEAQ (reference sequence). The CDR3 runs to 16 residues. Unmatched junction bases numbered 11, after V lost 7 bases and J lost 1 base. The CDR3 DNA follows: TGTGCCAGCACCACGGGGGAGGGACAGGGTTCCTACGAGCAGTACTTC. Translating it yields CASTTGEGQGSYEQYF.

The table lists this clone with a few counts. The chain uses TRBV7-3 and TRBJ2-2; tentatively, D is TRBD1 (6 bases). The V gene lost 3 bases and the J gene lost 1 base, with 6 bases spanning the gap. The CDR3 consists of 14 residues. The germline V gene encodes CDR1 SGHTA and CDR2 FQGTGA. The CDR3 DNA reads as TGTGCCAGCAGCTTGGGACAGAACACCGGGGAGCTGTTTTTT. This encodes CASSLGQNTGELFF. The variable domain in full, completed from reference TRBV7-3 and TRBJ2-2, reads GAGVSQTPSNKVTEKGKYVELRCDPISGHTALYWYRQSLGQGPEFLIYFQGTGAADDSGLPNDRFFAVRPEGSVSTLKIQRTERGDSAVYLCASSLGQNTGELFFGEGSRLTVL.

The chain uses TRBV5-1 and TRBJ2-7; D may be TRBD2 (5 bases). Germline V lookup: CDR1 SGHRS, CDR2 YFSETQ. CDR3 size: 15 residues. V gave up 0 bases and J gave up 7 bases, with 17 bases separating them. In nucleotides, the CDR3 is TGCGCCAGCAGCTTGGATTGGACTGGACCTCGGGAGCAGTACTTC. Protein sequence: CASSLDWTGPREQYF.

The rearrangement joins TRBV5-4 to TRBJ1-2; D remains ambiguous. The CDR3 is made up of 14 amino acids. Germline V gene lookup returns CDR1 SGHNT and CDR2 YYREEE (reference sequence). V dropped 4 bases and J dropped 2 bases, with 12 bases sitting between them. CDR3 sequence (DNA): TGTGCCAGCAGCCGAGAGATCCCCAACTATGGCTACACCTTC. This sequence encodes CASSREIPNYGYTF.

This clone was picked up a small number of times. The gene calls are TRBV11-3 and TRBJ2-5; TRBD2 aligns across 7 bases. The germline V gene encodes CDR1 SGHNT and CDR2 YENEEA. The CDR3 consists of 14 residues. The V gene end was trimmed by 4 bases and the J gene end by 2 bases; junction bases not matched to a gene: 4. The CDR3 coding sequence is TGTGCCAGCAGCTCCGGGACTAATCAAGAGACCCAGTACTTC. It is translated as CASSSGTNQETQYF. The full variable domain, rest sourced from reference TRBV11-3 and TRBJ2-5, is EAGVVQSPRYKIIEKKQPVAFWCNPISGHNTLYWYLQNLGQGPELLIRYENEEAVDDSQLPKDRFSAERLKGVDSTLKIQPAELGDSAVYLCASSSGTNQETQYFGPGTRLLVL.

The chain couples TRBV5-5 to TRBJ2-3; D may be TRBD1 (5 bases). Trimming took 0 bases from V and 1 from J, leaving 9 bases between them. CDR3 length: 15 residues. Germline values: CDR1 SGHKS, CDR2 YYEKEE (reference sequence). In nucleotides, the CDR3 is TGTGCCAGCAGCTTGGTGCAGGGCGGCACAGATACGCAGTATTTT. Translating gives CASSLVQGGTDTQYF.

V gene TRBV18 combines with J gene TRBJ2-3, with D perhaps matching TRBD2 (5 bases). Trimming cost V 3 bases and J 4 bases, with 11 bases left between them. Germline V gene lookup returns CDR1 KGHSH and CDR2 LQKENI. The CDR3 runs 14 residues. This CDR3 is CASSPPVRADTQYF. In nucleotides, the CDR3 is TGTGCCAGCTCACCCCCCGTGAGGGCAGATACGCAGTATTTT.

CDR3 protein: CASSGGTGIGNEQFF. CDR3 DNA sequence: TGCGCCAGCAGCGGGGGGACAGGGATCGGCAATGAGCAGTTCTTC. The rearrangement uses TRBV5-1 and TRBJ2-1; 9 bases match TRBD1. The CDR3 loop spans 15 amino acids. V shed 4 bases and J 6 bases; nucleotides not matched to a gene: 8. Germline V lookup: CDR1 SGHRS, CDR2 YFSETQ.

In the case of this clone: The sample has other DNA sequences that encode this CDR3 too. This rearrangement joins TRBV11-2 to TRBJ2-3; D unclear. V dropped 0 bases and J dropped 3 bases, with 4 bases sitting between them. Germline-derived CDR1 and CDR2 are SGHAT and FQNNGV. The length of the CDR3 is 13 residues. For the CDR3, the DNA is TGTGCCAGCAGCTTAGATCGGACAGATACGCAGTATTTT. Its protein product is CASSLDRTDTQYF.